This is a list of T cell receptor beta chains from one sample in a study of T cell repertoires in cytomegalovirus infection. TCRdb reprocessed the reads with MiXCR, giving one entry per CDR3 protein. Of around 740,000 distinct CDR3 sequences listed, 35% are singletons. Source material: PBMCs. All receptors come from a human donor in good health (CMV status not recorded). Some clones in this sample may be carry-over from other donors' samples. Both conserved end residues are part of each CDR3. D genes are given only for firm matches. Rows give clone size only sometimes, using once, few, many, or a class for an expanded clone.

clone_size: NA; d_call: NA; j_call: TRBJ2-5; v_call: TRBV7-2; cdr3_aa: CASSLQGLQETQYF; cdr3_nt: TGTGCCAGCAGCTTACAGGGTCTACAGGAGACCCAGTACTTC
clone_size: few; d_call: NA; j_call: TRBJ1-5; v_call: TRBV7-3; cdr3_aa: CASSQWNRGWNNQPQHF; cdr3_nt: TGTGCCAGCAGCCAATGGAATCGGGGGTGGAACAATCAGCCCCAGCATTTT
clone_size: NA; d_call: NA; j_call: TRBJ2-1; v_call: TRBV27; cdr3_aa: CASSSNSPSSYNEQFF; cdr3_nt: TGTGCCAGCAGTTCAAATAGCCCCAGCTCCTACAATGAGCAGTTCTTC
clone_size: NA; d_call: NA; j_call: TRBJ1-1; v_call: TRBV4-1; cdr3_aa: CASSQETRNTEAFF; cdr3_nt: TGCGCCAGCAGCCAAGAAACACGGAACACTGAAGCTTTCTTT
clone_size: many; d_call: TRBD1; j_call: TRBJ2-2; v_call: TRBV7-6; cdr3_aa: CASSPTGVGTGELFF; cdr3_nt: TGTGCCAGCAGCCCGACAGGGGTTGGTACCGGGGAGCTGTTTTTT
clone_size: NA; d_call: NA; j_call: TRBJ2-7; v_call: TRBV6-2/TRBV6-3; cdr3_aa: CASSQGVLEGYEQYF; cdr3_nt: TGTGCCAGCAGCCAAGGTGTCCTCGAGGGATACGAGCAGTACTTC
clone_size: NA; d_call: NA; j_call: TRBJ1-5; v_call: TRBV28; cdr3_aa: CASSFRQGRRINQPQHF; cdr3_nt: TGTGCCAGCAGTTTTCGACAAGGTCGACGGATCAATCAGCCCCAGCATTTT
clone_size: NA; d_call: NA; j_call: TRBJ2-7; v_call: TRBV5-1; cdr3_aa: CASSLTGALGREQYF; cdr3_nt: TGCGCCAGCAGCTTGACAGGGGCCCTCGGGAGAGAGCAGTACTTC
clone_size: NA; d_call: NA; j_call: TRBJ2-7; v_call: TRBV14; cdr3_aa: CASSQDGRGPGEQYF; cdr3_nt: TGTGCCAGCAGCCAAGATGGCAGGGGTCCAGGCGAGCAGTACTTC
clone_size: few; d_call: NA; j_call: TRBJ2-5; v_call: TRBV7-9; cdr3_aa: CASSGSDRSRTIQETQYF; cdr3_nt: TGTGCCAGCAGCGGCTCTGACAGGAGCCGGACTATCCAAGAGACCCAGTACTTC
clone_size: NA; d_call: TRBD1; j_call: TRBJ1-2; v_call: TRBV5-1; cdr3_aa: CASSSFGQGVYGYTF; cdr3_nt: TGCGCCAGCAGCTCTTTTGGACAGGGGGTCTATGGCTACACCTTC
clone_size: NA; d_call: TRBD1; j_call: TRBJ1-2; v_call: TRBV6-2/TRBV6-3; cdr3_aa: CASSYSGDRGRLRYGYTF; cdr3_nt: TGTGCCAGCAGTTACTCGGGGGACAGGGGCAGACTTCGCTATGGCTACACCTTC
clone_size: NA; d_call: NA; j_call: TRBJ2-2; v_call: TRBV6-2/TRBV6-3; cdr3_aa: CASSYIPGRSSNTGELFF; cdr3_nt: TGTGCCAGCAGTTATATTCCAGGGCGAAGCTCGAACACCGGGGAGCTGTTTTTT
clone_size: few; d_call: TRBD2; j_call: TRBJ2-3; v_call: TRBV20-1; cdr3_aa: CSASGGSSTDTQYF; cdr3_nt: TGCAGTGCTAGCGGGGGGTCGAGCACAGATACGCAGTATTTT
clone_size: NA; d_call: TRBD1; j_call: TRBJ1-2; v_call: TRBV6-2/TRBV6-3; cdr3_aa: CASSFGQERSYTF; cdr3_nt: TGTGCCAGCAGTTTCGGACAGGAACGCAGCTACACCTTC
clone_size: NA; d_call: TRBD1; j_call: TRBJ2-2; v_call: TRBV7-2; cdr3_aa: CASSPTQGRGELFF; cdr3_nt: TGTGCCAGCAGCCCAACACAGGGGCGCGGGGAGCTGTTTTTT
clone_size: few; d_call: NA; j_call: TRBJ1-5; v_call: TRBV6-6; cdr3_aa: CASSYSRARGGSQPQHF; cdr3_nt: TGTGCCAGCAGTTACTCGAGGGCGAGGGGTGGTAGTCAGCCCCAGCATTTT
clone_size: few; d_call: NA; j_call: TRBJ1-2; v_call: TRBV19; cdr3_aa: CASVNSNYGYTF; cdr3_nt: TGTGCCAGTGTCAATTCTAACTATGGCTACACCTTC
clone_size: NA; d_call: TRBD2; j_call: TRBJ2-3; v_call: TRBV6-8; cdr3_aa: CASSWEGRRTDTQYF; cdr3_nt: TGTGCCAGCAGTTGGGAGGGGAGGAGGACAGATACGCAGTATTTT
clone_size: few; d_call: TRBD1; j_call: TRBJ1-5; v_call: TRBV2; cdr3_aa: CASSRDSVNQPQHF; cdr3_nt: TGTGCCAGCAGTCGGGACAGCGTAAATCAGCCCCAGCATTTT
clone_size: NA; d_call: NA; j_call: TRBJ1-6; v_call: TRBV5-1; cdr3_aa: CASSLGGGSNSPLHF; cdr3_nt: TGCGCCAGCAGCTTGGGAGGGGGGTCAAATTCACCCCTCCACTTT
clone_size: NA; d_call: TRBD1; j_call: TRBJ1-5; v_call: TRBV28; cdr3_aa: CASSGAGQTRGQPQHF; cdr3_nt: TGTGCCAGCAGTGGGGCGGGACAGACCAGAGGGCAGCCCCAGCATTTT
clone_size: NA; d_call: TRBD2; j_call: TRBJ2-2; v_call: TRBV27; cdr3_aa: CASSSGLAGGLNTGELFF; cdr3_nt: TGTGCCAGCAGTTCGGGACTAGCGGGGGGATTGAACACCGGGGAGCTGTTTTTT
clone_size: NA; d_call: TRBD1; j_call: TRBJ1-6; v_call: TRBV6-6; cdr3_aa: CASIPAGTDNSPLHF; cdr3_nt: TGTGCCAGCATACCCGCCGGGACAGATAATTCACCCCTCCACTTT
clone_size: NA; d_call: TRBD2; j_call: TRBJ2-3; v_call: TRBV10-3; cdr3_aa: CAISGSSVGGRASGTDTQYF; cdr3_nt: TGTGCCATCAGTGGGAGTTCGGTTGGCGGGAGGGCCTCCGGCACAGATACGCAGTATTTT
clone_size: few; d_call: NA; j_call: TRBJ1-2; v_call: TRBV19; cdr3_aa: CASSMSSGKVGYTF; cdr3_nt: TGTGCCAGTAGTATGTCGTCGGGAAAGGTTGGCTACACCTTC
clone_size: few; d_call: TRBD2; j_call: TRBJ2-3; v_call: TRBV3-1; cdr3_aa: CASSYGLAGATQYF; cdr3_nt: TGTGCCAGCAGCTACGGACTAGCGGGGGCCACGCAGTATTTT
clone_size: NA; d_call: NA; j_call: TRBJ2-2; v_call: TRBV12-3/TRBV12-4; cdr3_aa: CANAQGSGELFF; cdr3_nt: TGTGCCAACGCACAGGGTAGCGGGGAGCTGTTTTTT
clone_size: many; d_call: TRBD1; j_call: TRBJ1-2; v_call: TRBV7-8; cdr3_aa: CASSFQGRDSFYTF; cdr3_nt: TGTGCCAGCAGCTTCCAGGGACGGGACAGTTTCTACACCTTC
clone_size: NA; d_call: NA; j_call: TRBJ1-1; v_call: TRBV4-2; cdr3_aa: CASSPEGGRTEAFF; cdr3_nt: TGTGCCAGCAGCCCCGAGGGGGGGCGAACTGAAGCTTTCTTT
clone_size: few; d_call: TRBD1; j_call: TRBJ1-5; v_call: TRBV7-6; cdr3_aa: CASSPRQGPYQPQHF; cdr3_nt: TGTGCCAGCAGCCCTAGACAGGGCCCTTATCAGCCCCAGCATTTT
clone_size: NA; d_call: NA; j_call: TRBJ1-4; v_call: TRBV7-9; cdr3_aa: CASSLEGGRDEKLFF; cdr3_nt: TGTGCCAGCAGCTTAGAAGGAGGGCGGGATGAAAAACTGTTTTTT
clone_size: few; d_call: TRBD2; j_call: TRBJ2-3; v_call: TRBV6-5; cdr3_aa: CASRHLGLAGPAQYF; cdr3_nt: TGTGCCAGCAGACACCTGGGACTAGCCGGCCCGGCGCAGTATTTT
clone_size: many; d_call: TRBD1; j_call: TRBJ1-2; v_call: TRBV19; cdr3_aa: CASTRDSLGANYGYTF; cdr3_nt: TGTGCCAGCACCAGGGACAGCTTAGGAGCGAACTATGGCTACACCTTC
clone_size: NA; d_call: NA; j_call: TRBJ2-2; v_call: TRBV6-5; cdr3_aa: CASSYSWRGSTGELFF; cdr3_nt: TGTGCCAGCAGTTACTCGTGGAGGGGGTCCACCGGGGAGCTGTTTTTT
clone_size: NA; d_call: NA; j_call: TRBJ1-5; v_call: TRBV20-1; cdr3_aa: CSARDRTLSNQPQHF; cdr3_nt: TGCAGTGCTAGAGATAGGACACTTAGCAATCAGCCCCAGCATTTT
clone_size: NA; d_call: NA; j_call: TRBJ1-4; v_call: TRBV5-1; cdr3_aa: CASSSGSPRNEKLFF; cdr3_nt: TGCGCCAGCAGCTCAGGCAGCCCCAGGAACGAAAAACTGTTTTTT
clone_size: many; d_call: NA; j_call: TRBJ2-7; v_call: TRBV7-2; cdr3_aa: CASTPRALGEQYF; cdr3_nt: TGTGCCAGCACCCCTCGGGCTCTCGGCGAGCAGTACTTC
clone_size: few; d_call: NA; j_call: TRBJ2-1; v_call: TRBV6-6; cdr3_aa: CASSYLPTEENEQFF; cdr3_nt: TGTGCCAGCAGTTACCTCCCGACGGAGGAGAATGAGCAGTTCTTC
clone_size: NA; d_call: NA; j_call: TRBJ1-6; v_call: TRBV7-9; cdr3_aa: CASSFSAGYNSPLHF; cdr3_nt: TGTGCCAGCAGCTTCTCTGCAGGGTATAATTCACCCCTCCACTTT
clone_size: few; d_call: TRBD2; j_call: TRBJ2-2; v_call: TRBV5-6; cdr3_aa: CASSRTSYWELFF; cdr3_nt: TGTGCCAGCAGTCGGACTAGCTACTGGGAGCTGTTTTTT
clone_size: few; d_call: NA; j_call: TRBJ1-5; v_call: TRBV29-1; cdr3_aa: CSVGGSSNQPQHF; cdr3_nt: TGCAGCGTTGGTGGAAGTAGCAATCAGCCCCAGCATTTT
clone_size: NA; d_call: NA; j_call: TRBJ2-1; v_call: TRBV4-2; cdr3_aa: CASSQNILVDEQFF; cdr3_nt: TGTGCCAGCAGCCAGAACATTTTAGTCGATGAGCAGTTCTTC
clone_size: once; d_call: NA; j_call: TRBJ1-2; v_call: TRBV19; cdr3_aa: CASSIPLISDGYTF; cdr3_nt: TGTGCCAGTAGTATCCCGCTCATCTCGGATGGCTACACCTTC
clone_size: NA; d_call: TRBD1; j_call: TRBJ1-5; v_call: TRBV5-6; cdr3_aa: CASSSRRTGENQPQHF; cdr3_nt: TGTGCCAGCAGCTCCAGACGGACAGGGGAAAACCAGCCCCAGCATTTT
clone_size: few; d_call: NA; j_call: TRBJ2-6; v_call: TRBV11-2; cdr3_aa: CASNTLGEGANVLTF; cdr3_nt: TGTGCCAGCAACACATTAGGGGAGGGGGCCAACGTCCTGACTTTC